The 25 T cell receptor beta chains reported below all come from one sample, sequenced in a study of cytomegalovirus exposure and HLA in healthy donors. Use of 60 Vbeta and 13 Jbeta primers characterized the PCR. The method was immunoSEQ multiplex PCR; TCRdb's version includes in-frame clones alone and lacks a portion of them. The sample has more than 95,000 clones, and its top ten clones hold under 1.3%. The specimen was PBMCs. These receptors originate from a man aged 18 to 35 in good health and CMV-seronegative.

The V call is TRBV2, the J call TRBJ1-6; possibly TRBD1 for D (5 bases). The V gene's germline CDR1 is SNHLY and CDR2 FYNNEI. V lost 5 bases and J 14 bases, leaving 22 bases between the germline ends. The CDR3 is 15 residues long. The CDR3 loop reads CASSRSGRVGGTLHF. The CDR3 region has the DNA TGTGCCAGCAGTCGATCCGGCAGGGTGGGGGGAACCCTCCACTTT.

In nucleotides, the CDR3 is TGTGCCAGCAGTTTTCCCGAGGAGCAGTACTTC. It translates to CASSFPEEQYF. V usage is TRBV28 and J usage is TRBJ2-7; no reliable D call. Germline V lookup: CDR1 MDHEN, CDR2 SYDVKM. Trimming cost V 3 bases and J 7 bases, with 7 bases left between them. This CDR3 has 11 amino acids. The full variable domain, completed using reference TRBV28 and TRBJ2-7, is DVKVTQSSRYLVKRTGEKVFLECVQDMDHENMFWYRQDPGLGLRLIYFSYDVKMKEKGDIPEGYSVSREKKERFSLILESASTNQTSMYLCASSFPEEQYFGPGTRLTVT.

V is TRBV7-9 and J is TRBJ2-7; the match to TRBD1 covers 10 bases. This CDR3 is 15 amino acids long. From germline, CDR1 is SEHNR and CDR2 FQNEAQ (reference sequence). V gave up 2 bases and J gave up 4 bases; unmatched junction bases: 5. CDR3 coding DNA: TGTGCCAGCAGCTTACGACAGGGGGCTAGATACGAGCAGTACTTC. Protein: CASSLRQGARYEQYF.

This chain connects TRBV4-1 to TRBJ2-5, with a tentative D call TRBD1 (5 bases). Germline V gene sequence: CDR1 MGHRA, CDR2 YSYEKL. The CDR3 has 16 residues. Between the trimmed V and J ends, which lost 0 bases and 2 bases, there was a span of 13 bases. CDR3 protein: CASSQDTMGLQETQYF. The CDR3 DNA reads as TGCGCCAGCAGCCAAGATACAATGGGGCTACAAGAGACCCAGTACTTC.

This chain links TRBV30 with TRBJ2-1, with 12 bases identical to TRBD1. The V segment lost 1 base and the J segment 7 bases; nucleotides outside the gene matches: 11. The length of the CDR3 is 17 residues. CDR1 GTSNPN and CDR2 SVGIG come from the germline V gene (reference sequence). The CDR3 DNA reads TGTGCCTGGAGTGAAGTCTCGGGACAGGGGGCAGTTAATGAGCAGTTCTTC. Protein sequence: CAWSEVSGQGAVNEQFF.

The V call is TRBV6-1, the J call TRBJ1-4, with D possibly being TRBD1 (5 bases). Trimming removed 10 bases from V and 3 bases from J, with 12 bases in between. CDR3 length equals 13 residues. The germline V gene has CDR1 MNHNS and CDR2 SASEGT. CDR3 nucleotides: TGTGCCACCGACTGGGGGGCTAATGAAAAACTGTTTTTT. Translation: CATDWGANEKLFF.

This chain uses TRBV10-3 with TRBJ1-2; the match to TRBD1 covers 8 bases. This CDR3 is 14 amino acids long. J was trimmed by 4 bases and V by 7 bases; bases with no gene match: 8. CDR1 and CDR2 from the germline V gene are ENHRY and SYGVKD. The CDR3: CAITPDREFYGYTF. The CDR3, as DNA: TGTGCCATCACCCCGGACAGGGAATTCTATGGCTACACCTTC.

The chain uses TRBV2 and TRBJ1-2; the match to TRBD1 covers 8 bases. This CDR3 has 17 residues. The J segment lost 2 bases and the V segment lost 5 bases, leaving 13 bases of the junction unmatched. Germline lookup yields CDR1 SNHLY and CDR2 FYNNEI. The CDR3 DNA sequence: TGTGCCAGCAGTAAAGGACAGGGTCAGGAGAGGAACTATGGCTACACCTTC. Amino acids: CASSKGQGQERNYGYTF.

The genes are TRBV28 and TRBJ1-1, with 7 positions matching TRBD1. Germline V gene sequence: CDR1 MDHEN, CDR2 SYDVKM. Losses at the gene ends were 7 bases for V and 7 bases for J; bases not matched to a gene: 12. This CDR3 comprises 14 residues. CDR3 amino acids: CASTKDRPLFEAFF. Here the CDR3 DNA reads TGTGCCAGCACCAAGGACAGGCCCTTATTTGAAGCTTTCTTT.

The chain uses TRBV10-3 and TRBJ1-3, with 10 bases that match TRBD1. CDR3 length equals 13 residues. Germline lookup yields CDR1 ENHRY and CDR2 SYGVKD. The ends lost 6 bases at V and 7 bases at J; junction bases unmatched: 3. The CDR3 region is CAIRGTGVNTIYF. The CDR3 bases are TGTGCCATCAGAGGGACAGGGGTGAACACCATATATTTT.

The J gene is TRBJ1-2, the V gene TRBV15; 8 positions match TRBD1. This CDR3 has 15 amino acids. Germline V CDR1 and CDR2: LNHNV, YYDKDF (reference sequence). V was clipped by 5 bases and J by 5 bases; unmatched bases: 10. In DNA form, the CDR3 reads TGTGCCACCAGCCGACGGGACAGGCAGTTTTATGGCTACACCTTC. It codes for CATSRRDRQFYGYTF.

On this clone: Germline and junction disagree at one end, which may indicate a read error. The genes are TRBV5-1 and TRBJ2-5, with 8 bases that match TRBD1. Looked up from germline, CDR1 is SGHRS and CDR2 is YFSETQ. The CDR3 is 17 residues long. CDR3 residues: CASTLVLGRTGRKTQYF. CDR3 DNA: TGCGCCAGCACCTTGGTTTTAGGAAGGACAGGGAGGAAGACCCAGTACTTC.

The rearrangement uses TRBV12-5 and TRBJ2-1, with 8 bases fitting TRBD2. The germline CDR1 and CDR2 sequences are LGHNT and FRNRAP. The CDR3 consists of 15 residues. V dropped 6 bases and J dropped 5; count of bases not matched to a gene: 9. The CDR3 here is CASGSGLGPNNEQFF. The CDR3 DNA reads TGTGCTAGTGGCTCGGGACTAGGGCCTAACAATGAGCAGTTCTTC.

This chain uses TRBV7-9 with TRBJ1-5; D call uncertain. Deletions cut 1 base from V and 6 bases from J, with 7 bases between. The CDR3 length is 13 residues. Germline V gives CDR1 SEHNR, CDR2 FQNEAQ (reference sequence). The CDR3 DNA sequence: TGTGCCAGCAGCTTAGATATCCGTCAGCCCCAGCATTTT. This translates into CASSLDIRQPQHF.

The V and J genes are TRBV5-6 and TRBJ2-7; 9 bases are shared with TRBD1. Looked up from germline, CDR1 is SGHDT and CDR2 is YYEEEE. The junction had 7 bases not matched to a gene; V was cut back by 2 bases and J by 7 bases. The length of the CDR3 is 14 residues. The CDR3 sequence is CASSFGQGLREQYF. The CDR3 region has the DNA TGTGCCAGCAGCTTCGGACAGGGGCTCAGGGAGCAGTACTTC. Filled out from reference TRBV5-6 and TRBJ2-7, the complete variable domain reads DAGVTQSPTHLIKTRGQQVTLRCSPKSGHDTVSWYQQALGQGPQFIFQYYEEEERQRGNFPDRFSGHQFPNYSSELNVNALLLGDSALYLCASSFGQGLREQYFGPGTRLTVT.

This chain joins TRBV19 and TRBJ1-2, with a tentative D call TRBD1 (5 bases). The CDR3 covers 14 residues. Germline V CDR1 and CDR2: LNHDA, SQIVND (reference sequence). Trimming shortened V by 4 bases and J by 8 bases, and 17 bases separated the two germline ends. DNA of the CDR3: TGTGCCAGTAGTACCCGACAGTTTTTAGGGGGCTACACCTTC. Its protein product is CASSTRQFLGGYTF.

The chain uses TRBV6-5 and TRBJ2-5, with a tentative D call TRBD1 (6 bases). The J call is uncertain, as TRBJ2-7 better fits the DNA end. The CDR3 runs to 13 residues. Germline values: CDR1 MNHEY, CDR2 SVGAGI. This CDR3 reads CASSFAGASEQYF. The CDR3 DNA reads TGTGCCAGCAGCTTCGCAGGGGCGAGCGAGCAGTACTTC.

The rearrangement links TRBV28 to TRBJ1-5, with 7 bases that match TRBD1. The CDR3 extends over 14 amino acids. The junction had 7 bases not matched to a gene; V was cut back by 5 bases and J by 6 bases. The germline gives CDR1 MDHEN, CDR2 SYDVKM. As DNA, the CDR3 is TGTGCCAGCAGTGCGGAGGGGGCCGGTCAGCCCCAGCATTTT. Protein product: CASSAEGAGQPQHF.

This chain connects TRBV18 to TRBJ2-5, with 7 bases aligning to TRBD2. Per germline, CDR1 KGHSH and CDR2 LQKENI. The CDR3 sequence is 16 residues long. V shed 3 bases, J shed 4 bases, and the junction held 11 bases outside the gene matches. The CDR3 nucleotides read TGTGCCAGCTCACCCCCCAACCTAGCGGTGAGAGAGACCCAGTACTTC. Translation gives CASSPPNLAVRETQYF.

The chain employs TRBV5-1 and TRBJ2-7, with 12 bases aligning to TRBD2. Germline V gene data show CDR1 as SGHRS and CDR2 as YFSETQ. V trimming: 3 bases; J trimming: 0 bases; junction bases outside the gene matches: 4. This CDR3 has 16 residues. The CDR3 region has the DNA TGCGCCAGCAGCTCCCAGACTAGCGGGGGCTCCTACGAGCAGTACTTC. Translated: CASSSQTSGGSYEQYF.

The chain is built from TRBV5-6 and TRBJ1-1; no reliable D call. This CDR3 contains 15 residues. Trimming left V 5 bases short and J 1 base short, with 15 bases between. Looked up from germline, CDR1 is SGHDT and CDR2 is YYEEEE. CDR3 sequence reads: CASRLGRRRNTEAFF. As DNA, the CDR3 is TGTGCCAGCAGACTAGGACGACGGCGGAACACTGAAGCTTTCTTT. Filled out from reference TRBV5-6 and TRBJ1-1, the complete variable domain reads DAGVTQSPTHLIKTRGQQVTLRCSPKSGHDTVSWYQQALGQGPQFIFQYYEEEERQRGNFPDRFSGHQFPNYSSELNVNALLLGDSALYLCASRLGRRRNTEAFFGQGTRLTVV.

This chain links TRBV7-9 with TRBJ2-7; D ambiguous. This CDR3 comprises 17 residues. Trimming shortened V by 2 bases and J by 1 base, and 18 bases separated the two germline ends. CDR1 is SEHNR and CDR2 is FQNEAQ in the germline V gene (reference sequence). The DNA of the CDR3 is TGTGCCAGCAGCTTATTTGGTCTGACACCCCAATCCTACGAGCAGTACTTC. It translates to CASSLFGLTPQSYEQYF.

The V gene is TRBV19, the J gene TRBJ1-2; 8 nucleotides line up with TRBD1. The CDR3 has 13 residues. From germline, CDR1 is LNHDA and CDR2 SQIVND (reference sequence). The V and J ends lost 4 bases and 11 bases, in that order; junction bases with no gene match: 9. CDR3 loop: CASSTRQGSRYTF. The DNA of the CDR3 is TGTGCCAGTAGTACCCGACAGGGGTCCAGATACACCTTC.

The chain recombines TRBV5-1 with TRBJ1-1; D uncertain. CDR3 length: 15 amino acids. V was clipped by 0 bases and J by 2 bases, with 11 bases between them. Germline CDR1 and CDR2: SGHRS and YFSETQ. In DNA form, the CDR3 reads TGCGCCAGCAGCTTGGGAATACACCGAAACACTGAAGCTTTCTTT. Protein sequence: CASSLGIHRNTEAFF.

V and J are TRBV7-9 and TRBJ1-1; possibly TRBD1 for D (5 bases). CDR1 is SEHNR and CDR2 is FQNEAQ in the germline V gene (reference sequence). V gave up 3 bases and J gave up 2 bases, with 7 bases separating them. This CDR3 is 13 amino acids long. The CDR3 protein is CASSFDSNTEAFF. The CDR3 nucleotides are TGTGCCAGCAGCTTTGACAGTAACACTGAAGCTTTCTTT.